Below, 14 T cell receptor beta chains from the same sample are listed, as sequenced in a study of shared clonotypes between healthy human individuals. CD45RO-negative, CCR7-positively selected cells formed the naive CD8 fraction, excluding terminally differentiated effector memory CD45RA+ cells. Using immunoSEQ multiplex PCR, the repertoire was profiled, and TCRdb retains in-frame clones only, with some absent. This table holds millions of clones, less than 95% found once. The specimen was naive CD8+ T cells sorted from blood. Receptor source: a man between 18 and 35 years old in good health.

The chain links TRBV7-9 to TRBJ2-3, with 7 bases fitting TRBD2. After removal of 4 bases from V and 2 bases from J, the junction contained 12 bases not matched to a gene. The CDR3 extends over 17 amino acids. Germline V lookup: CDR1 SEHNR, CDR2 FQNEAQ (reference sequence). The CDR3, as DNA: TGTGCCAGCAGCTCCTCTCTAGCGGACGTAATCACAGATACGCAGTATTTT. Amino acid sequence: CASSSSLADVITDTQYF.

This sequence joins TRBV6-1 and TRBJ1-5, with D unresolved. The CDR3 extends over 15 amino acids. V lost 2 bases, J lost 3 bases, and 11 bases lay in between. The V gene's germline CDR1 is MNHNS and CDR2 SASEGT. The CDR3 DNA reads TGTGCCAGCAGTGAATACTTGGCCTACAATCAGCCCCAGCATTTT. This translates into CASSEYLAYNQPQHF.

The gene calls are TRBV9 and TRBJ1-4; D gene uncertain. CDR3 length equals 14 residues. In germline, CDR1 is SGDLS, CDR2 YYNGEE. The germline V and J ends were trimmed by 0 bases and 7 bases, with 10 bases remaining between them. DNA of the CDR3: TGTGCCAGCAGCGTAGAAGGGTTTGGTGAAAAACTGTTTTTT. This encodes CASSVEGFGEKLFF.

This clone was picked up one time. The J gene is TRBJ1-5, the V gene TRBV7-9, with D possibly matching TRBD1 (5 bases). The germline CDR1 and CDR2 sequences are SEHNR and FQNEAQ (reference sequence). CDR3 length: 13 residues. The germline V and J ends were trimmed by 5 bases and 5 bases, with 10 bases remaining between them. CDR3 nucleotide sequence: TGTGCCAGCAGCCCGGGGGGGGATCAGCCCCAGCATTTT. Protein product: CASSPGGDQPQHF.

The chain carries TRBV7-8 and TRBJ2-7; tentative D call: TRBD2 (6 bases). The CDR3 has 21 amino acids. Germline assignment: CDR1 SGHVS and CDR2 FQNEAQ. Trimming left V 1 base short and J 5 bases short, with 33 bases between. The CDR3 sequence: CASSLVGDARFALLRENEQYF. The DNA for the CDR3 is TGTGCCAGCAGCTTAGTGGGGGACGCACGATTCGCCCTACTGCGGGAAAACGAGCAGTACTTC.

With regard to this clone: This specimen includes other DNA sequences encoding the same CDR3. The V and J genes are TRBV2 and TRBJ2-1; 11 nucleotides match TRBD2. J lost 5 bases, V lost 8 bases, and 2 bases had no gene match. The CDR3 runs to 13 residues. CDR1 is SNHLY, CDR2 FYNNEI, per germline. CDR3 loop: CASSGLADNEQFF. The CDR3, as DNA: TGTGCCAGCTCGGGACTAGCGGACAATGAGCAGTTCTTC.

This clone turned up a few times. The rearrangement uses TRBV5-5 and TRBJ2-2; tentative D call: TRBD2 (6 bases). CDR1 SGHKS and CDR2 YYEKEE come from the germline V gene (reference sequence). Trimming cost V 2 bases and J 1 base, with 18 bases left between them. The CDR3 sequence is 18 residues long. This CDR3 reads CASSLFQLSGLNTGELFF. In DNA, the CDR3 is TGTGCCAGCAGCTTATTCCAACTTAGCGGCTTGAACACCGGGGAGCTGTTTTTT.

The rearrangement joins TRBV7-8 to TRBJ1-2, with TRBD1 matching over 7 bases. Germline CDR1 and CDR2: SGHVS and FQNEAQ. V was clipped by 1 base and J by 6 bases; unmatched bases: 8. The CDR3 is 15 residues long. Here the CDR3 reads CASSLGLQGVHGYTF. The DNA for the CDR3 is TGTGCCAGCAGCTTAGGTCTTCAGGGGGTTCATGGCTACACCTTC. Drawing the rest from reference TRBV7-8 and TRBJ1-2, the complete variable domain is GAGVSQSPRYKVAKRGQDVALRCDPISGHVSLFWYQQALGQGPEFLTYFQNEAQLDKSGLPSDRFFAERPEGSVSTLKIQRTQQEDSAVYLCASSLGLQGVHGYTFGSGTRLTVV.

A single count supports this clone. The V call is TRBV29-1, the J call TRBJ2-7; D remains unclear. CDR1 is SQVTM and CDR2 is ANQGSEA in the germline V gene. V was shortened by 4 bases and J by 6 bases, with 13 bases between the two germline ends. The CDR3 consists of 12 residues. CDR3: CSVVMPDAEQYF. The DNA for the CDR3 is TGCAGCGTTGTGATGCCGGACGCCGAGCAGTACTTC.

This rearrangement joins TRBV7-6 to TRBJ2-3; D may match TRBD1 or TRBD2 (5 bases each). The CDR3 covers 15 residues. Germline loops: CDR1 SGHVS, CDR2 FNYEAQ. Trimming cost V 7 bases and J 10 bases, with 24 bases left between them. CDR3 in DNA: TGTGCCAGCACGAACTACGGGGCCCCAGATGATGCGCAGTATTTT. Encoded protein: CASTNYGAPDDAQYF.

The chain employs TRBV11-2 and TRBJ2-6, with TRBD1 matching 8 bases. The germline CDR1 and CDR2 sequences are SGHAT and FQNNGV. The CDR3 loop spans 17 amino acids. V lost 5 bases and J lost 1; bases outside the gene matches: 7. The CDR3 sequence is CASSHGTGLSGANVLTF. For the CDR3, the DNA is TGTGCCAGCAGCCATGGGACAGGATTATCTGGGGCCAACGTCCTGACTTTC.

V and J are TRBV28 and TRBJ2-7, with a tentative D call TRBD1 (6 bases). Germline CDR1 is MDHEN and CDR2 is SYDVKM. The V and J ends lost 5 bases and 0 bases respectively, with 11 bases between them. This CDR3 contains 14 residues. CDR3 nucleotides: TGTGCCAGCAGTGCCGGACAGAGCTCCTACGAGCAGTACTTC. It is translated as CASSAGQSSYEQYF.

The chain couples TRBV27 to TRBJ1-6; D may be TRBD1 (5 bases). Trimming took 0 bases from V and 10 from J, leaving 16 bases between them. The CDR3 consists of 16 residues. CDR1 and CDR2 from the germline V gene are MNHEY and SMNVEV (reference sequence). In DNA, the CDR3 is TGTGCCAGCAGTTTATCCCGGGACGTGGGTCTGTCACCCCTCCACTTT. Protein sequence: CASSLSRDVGLSPLHF.

This chain uses TRBV5-1 with TRBJ2-2; TRBD1 agrees at 7 bases. V lost 0 bases to trimming and J lost 6 bases; unmatched junction nucleotides: 5. CDR1 is SGHRS and CDR2 is YFSETQ in the germline V gene. This CDR3 is 15 amino acids long. For the CDR3, the DNA is TGCGCCAGCAGCTTGGGACAGGGATACGCCGGGGAGCTGTTTTTT. Residues: CASSLGQGYAGELFF.